The next 10 T cell receptor beta chains were all read from a single sample in a study. In TCRdb, the 5' RACE reads were re-called with MiXCR into one record per CDR3 protein. Among tens of thousands of distinct CDR3 sequences listed, approximately 23% were seen once. The sample consisted of memory CD4+ T cells sorted from a lymph node. Subset defined: memory CD4+ T cells, CD4+CD45RO+CD25-. The receptors come from a female donor with breast cancer.

This clonotype is a singleton in its sample. The rearrangement links TRBV11-3 to TRBJ2-3, with 9 bases that match TRBD1. V lost 0 bases and J lost 6; bases outside the gene matches: 10. Germline V gene data show CDR1 as SGHNT and CDR2 as YENEEA. The CDR3 sequence is 17 residues long. CDR3 sequence: CASSLDVRDRAQDTQYF. Here the CDR3 DNA reads TGTGCCAGCAGCTTAGATGTGAGGGACAGGGCCCAGGATACGCAGTATTTT. The whole variable domain, filled in from reference TRBV11-3 and TRBJ2-3, reads EAGVVQSPRYKIIEKKQPVAFWCNPISGHNTLYWYLQNLGQGPELLIRYENEEAVDDSQLPKDRFSAERLKGVDSTLKIQPAELGDSAVYLCASSLDVRDRAQDTQYFGPGTRLTVL.

This clonotype was observed a few times. The chain is built from TRBV18 and TRBJ1-2; no clear D. Per the germline V gene, CDR1 is KGHSH and CDR2 is LQKENI. CDR3 length: 14 amino acids. V lost 0 bases, J lost 7 bases, and 12 bases lay in between. CDR3 sequence (DNA): TGTGCCAGCTCACCACCGCCCAACCCCCCTGGCTACACCTTC. Amino acid sequence: CASSPPPNPPGYTF.

This clonotype was counted only a few times. This chain joins TRBV6-2 or TRBV6-3 and TRBJ1-1, with 10 bases fitting TRBD1. From germline, CDR1 is MNHEY and CDR2 SVGEGT. The J segment lost 7 bases and the V segment lost 7 bases, leaving 9 bases of the junction unmatched. The CDR3 consists of 14 residues. The CDR3 DNA reads TGTGCCAGCACCCGTGACAGGGGGCTTGGTGAAGCTTTCTTT. Its protein product is CASTRDRGLGEAFF.

The V call is TRBV7-9, the J call TRBJ2-3; tentatively, D is TRBD1 (6 bases). The V gene lost 7 bases and the J gene lost 4 bases, with 15 bases spanning the gap. The CDR3 is 14 amino acids. Germline CDR1 SEHNR, CDR2 FQNEAQ (reference sequence). The DNA of the CDR3 is TGTGCCAGCAACCAGGGGCAGGCCCCAGATACGCAGTATTTT. This codes for CASNQGQAPDTQYF.

Many counts were recorded for this clonotype. The rearrangement joins TRBV6-6 to TRBJ1-1; weak D call: TRBD1 (6 bases). Germline V lookup: CDR1 MNHNY, CDR2 SVGAGI (reference sequence). V gave up 5 bases and J gave up 4 bases, with 23 bases separating them. The CDR3 consists of 17 residues. The CDR3, as DNA: TGTGCCAGCAGTCCCACACCTGGGACAATCAGGGCCACTGAAGCTTTCTTT. It yields the protein CASSPTPGTIRATEAFF.

The chain is built from TRBV19 and TRBJ1-5, with D perhaps TRBD1 (5 bases). V was clipped by 4 bases and J by 7 bases, with 11 bases between them. This CDR3 is 13 amino acids long. The germline V gene encodes CDR1 LNHDA and CDR2 SQIVND (reference sequence). The chain's CDR3 is CASSTAGRQPQHF. CDR3 coding DNA: TGTGCCAGTAGTACGGCAGGGAGACAGCCCCAGCATTTT. The whole variable domain, filled in from reference TRBV19 and TRBJ1-5, reads DGGITQSPKYLFRKEGQNVTLSCEQNLNHDAMYWYRQDPGQGLRLIYYSQIVNDFQKGDIAEGYSVSREKKESFPLTVTSAQKNPTAFYLCASSTAGRQPQHFGDGTRLSIL.

The J gene is TRBJ2-7, the V gene TRBV12-3 or TRBV12-4; a weak D match, TRBD1 (5 bases). V lost 3 bases, J lost 1 base, and 13 bases lay in between. The CDR3 spans 15 residues. Here the CDR3 reads CASSFTGRTSYEQYF. In DNA, the CDR3 is TGTGCCAGCAGTTTTACAGGACGGACGTCCTACGAGCAGTACTTC.

The V call is TRBV20-1, the J call TRBJ1-1; the D is unclear. The CDR3 totals 14 residues. V was trimmed by 0 bases and J by 3 bases, leaving 11 bases between them. CDR1 and CDR2 from the germline V gene are DFQATT and SNEGSKA (reference sequence). Here the CDR3 DNA reads TGCAGTGCTAGAGATTTCAGGACGGACACTGAAGCTTTCTTT. Translated: CSARDFRTDTEAFF.

This clonotype was recorded at least ten times. V gene TRBV28 combines with J gene TRBJ1-2; TRBD1 is a possible D gene (5 bases). Germline V lookup: CDR1 MDHEN, CDR2 SYDVKM. Between the trimmed V and J ends, which lost 7 bases and 8 bases, there was a span of 20 bases. The CDR3 is 14 residues long. The CDR3 loop is CASTERGSGSGYTF. Written as DNA, the CDR3 is TGTGCCAGCACGGAGCGGGGGTCTGGGTCGGGCTACACCTTC.

A word on this clonotype: The junction departs from the called germline gene at one end, perhaps through a read error. The rearrangement links TRBV4-2 to TRBJ2-1; 8 bases map to TRBD2. From germline, CDR1 is LGHNA and CDR2 YNFKEQ. The CDR3 length is 16 residues. The CDR3 here is CASSLRGLAGDNQQFF. In DNA form, the CDR3 reads TGTGCCAGCAGCCTCAGAGGACTAGCTGGAGACAATCAGCAGTTCTTC.